This entry lists 26 T cell receptor beta chains sequenced from one sample in a study of cytomegalovirus exposure and HLA in healthy donors. Primers: 60 Vbeta forward and 13 Jbeta reverse. The protocol was immunoSEQ multiplex PCR, while the TCRdb copy is restricted to in-frame clones and leaves out a portion. There are 55,000 to 80,000 clones in the sample; around 78% occur only once, and 9.7% lies in the top ten. Sequenced: PBMCs. The receptors were sampled from a man aged 35-49 years in good health and CMV-seronegative.

This clone was seen a handful of times. This chain connects TRBV27 to TRBJ1-1, with D unresolved. V was pared by 1 base and J by 4 bases, with 7 bases between. There are 13 residues in the CDR3. Per germline, CDR1 MNHEY and CDR2 SMNVEV (reference sequence). The CDR3 coding sequence is TGTGCCAGCAGTTTATTCCGGGGCACTGAAGCTTTCTTT. It codes for CASSLFRGTEAFF.

Turning to this clone: A junction end diverges from the germline sequence, so it may reflect a read error. This chain connects TRBV5-8 to TRBJ1-2; no clear D gene. CDR1 is SGHTS, CDR2 YDEGEE, per germline. CDR3 length: 15 residues. The CDR3 loop is CASSLALIRGEGISF. DNA for the CDR3: TGTGCCAGCAGCTTGGCGCTTATCCGGGGAGAAGGGATCTCCTTC.

The chain uses TRBV7-9 and TRBJ2-1; TRBD2 matches 11 bases. The CDR3 runs to 13 residues. CDR1 is SEHNR and CDR2 is FQNEAQ in the germline V gene (reference sequence). The junction had 10 bases not matched to a gene; V was cut back by 6 bases and J by 15 bases. CDR3: CASSYNSGGAGFF. CDR3 nucleotide sequence: TGTGCCAGCAGTTATAATAGCGGGGGGGCAGGGTTCTTC.

A few counts support this clone. The genes are TRBV7-6 and TRBJ2-1, with 9 nucleotides matching TRBD2. The CDR3 is made up of 15 amino acids. J was trimmed by 7 bases and V by 5 bases; bases with no gene match: 9. Germline loops: CDR1 SGHVS, CDR2 FNYEAQ. This CDR3 reads CASSPPGGGVNEQFF. Written as DNA, the CDR3 is TGTGCCAGCAGCCCCCCTGGCGGGGGGGTGAATGAGCAGTTCTTC.

This clone was found once. A far bigger clonotype differs at one base, so this is likely a read error. Additional DNA sequences in this sample encode the identical CDR3. The V and J genes are TRBV6-5 and TRBJ1-3; D may be TRBD1 (6 bases). V dropped 5 bases and J dropped 4 bases, with 12 bases sitting between them. CDR1 is MNHEY and CDR2 is SVGAGI in the germline V gene. This CDR3 has 14 amino acids. The CDR3 DNA follows: TGTGCCAGCAGTCGTCCCGGACAGGGAAACACCATATATTTT. It yields the protein CASSRPGQGNTIYF.

The gene calls are TRBV5-4 and TRBJ1-1, with D possibly matching TRBD1 (6 bases). Trimming took 0 bases from V and 5 from J, leaving 8 bases between them. The CDR3 length is 13 residues. CDR1 is SGHNT, CDR2 YYREEE, per germline (reference sequence). The CDR3 region is CASSLVRGTEAFF. The CDR3 DNA sequence: TGTGCCAGCAGCTTGGTTAGGGGGACTGAAGCTTTCTTT.

The rearrangement links TRBV2 to TRBJ2-2, with TRBD2 identical over 7 bases. The CDR3 runs to 15 residues. Trimming cost V 2 bases and J 4 bases; bases outside gene matches: 4. Germline V gene sequence: CDR1 SNHLY, CDR2 FYNNEI. The CDR3 sequence is CASSEQGGFTGELFF. Here the CDR3 DNA reads TGTGCCAGCAGTGAACAGGGAGGGTTCACCGGGGAGCTGTTTTTT.

The chain joins TRBV29-1 to TRBJ2-7; 11 positions agree with TRBD1. Germline CDR1 SQVTM, CDR2 ANQGSEA. The CDR3 spans 14 residues. V lost 1 base and J lost 9; bases outside the gene matches: 8. CDR3 sequence reads: CSVEAGQGAQVQYF. CDR3 in DNA: TGCAGCGTTGAAGCCGGACAGGGGGCGCAAGTGCAGTACTTC.

This clone was found once. This chain uses TRBV11-3 with TRBJ2-3, with D perhaps matching TRBD1 (7 bases). The CDR3 sequence is 15 residues long. Trimming removed 5 bases at V and 6 bases at J, with 18 bases between. Germline CDR1 reads SGHNT; CDR2 reads YENEEA. Here the CDR3 DNA reads TGTGCCAGCAGCCGCGGGACAGACCAACGGGATACGCAGTATTTT. Its protein is CASSRGTDQRDTQYF. Using reference TRBV11-3 and TRBJ2-3 for the parts outside the CDR3, the full variable domain is EAGVVQSPRYKIIEKKQPVAFWCNPISGHNTLYWYLQNLGQGPELLIRYENEEAVDDSQLPKDRFSAERLKGVDSTLKIQPAELGDSAVYLCASSRGTDQRDTQYFGPGTRLTVL.

The chain links TRBV11-2 to TRBJ2-1, with D possibly matching TRBD1 (6 bases). Germline V lookup: CDR1 SGHAT, CDR2 FQNNGV. V lost 4 bases and J lost 0, with 19 bases in between. The CDR3 totals 18 residues. CDR3 coding DNA: TGTGCCAGCAGCTCAGGGGCCCTTACCGCTAGCTCCTACAATGAGCAGTTCTTC. It translates to CASSSGALTASSYNEQFF.

The rearrangement uses TRBV7-3 and TRBJ2-1; 8 nucleotides line up with TRBD2. This CDR3 has 15 residues. Germline assignment: CDR1 SGHTA and CDR2 FQGTGA. Trimming removed 3 bases from V and 4 bases from J; junction bases left unmatched: 5. The CDR3 here is CASSLVGGVYNEQFF. In DNA, the CDR3 is TGTGCCAGCAGCTTGGTCGGGGGGGTGTACAATGAGCAGTTCTTC.

The V and J genes are TRBV7-9 and TRBJ1-1; 9 nucleotides match TRBD1. V trimming: 7 bases; J trimming: 6 bases; junction bases outside the gene matches: 3. Germline V gene lookup returns CDR1 SEHNR and CDR2 FQNEAQ (reference sequence). The CDR3 consists of 12 residues. The CDR3 DNA reads TGTGCCAGCACCCGGACAGGGGCTGAAGCTTTCTTT. It yields the protein CASTRTGAEAFF. The complete variable domain, with remaining parts taken from reference TRBV7-9 and TRBJ1-1, reads DTGVSQNPRHKITKRGQNVTFRCDPISEHNRLYWYRQTLGQGPEFLTYFQNEAQLEKSRLLSDRFSAERPKGSFSTLEIQRTEQGDSAMYLCASTRTGAEAFFGQGTRLTVV.

The gene calls are TRBV5-6 and TRBJ1-1; D is ambiguous. The CDR3 is 16 amino acids. V was shortened by 1 base and J by 7 bases, with 20 bases between the two germline ends. CDR1 is SGHDT and CDR2 is YYEEEE in the germline V gene. The CDR3, as DNA: TGTGCCAGCAGCTTGTTAGCCGGACGGAATCGGGATGAAGCTTTCTTT. It translates to CASSLLAGRNRDEAFF.

CDR3 sequence (DNA): TGTGCCAGCAGCCCTTTTCGTCTAGGGACAGGGGTTGGCTACACCTTC. Amino acids: CASSPFRLGTGVGYTF. This chain links TRBV7-9 with TRBJ1-2; 10 bases line up with TRBD1. There are 16 residues in the CDR3. The germline V gene encodes CDR1 SEHNR and CDR2 FQNEAQ (reference sequence). Trimming took 5 bases from V and 7 from J; bases not matched to a gene: 13.

The V and J genes are TRBV2 and TRBJ2-4, with TRBD1 matching 10 bases. Germline V gene sequence: CDR1 SNHLY, CDR2 FYNNEI. This CDR3 is 15 amino acids long. The V segment lost 3 bases and the J segment 5 bases; nucleotides outside the gene matches: 4. CDR3: CASSDLGTGENIQYF. DNA of the CDR3: TGTGCCAGCAGTGACTTGGGGACAGGGGAAAACATTCAGTACTTC. The variable domain in full, completed from reference TRBV2 and TRBJ2-4, reads EPEVTQTPSHQVTQMGQEVILRCVPISNHLYFYWYRQILGQKVEFLVSFYNNEISEKSEIFDDQFSVERPDGSNFTLKIRSTKLEDSAMYFCASSDLGTGENIQYFGAGTRLSVL.

In this sample, this clone turned up a few times. This chain links TRBV28 with TRBJ1-1; D gene ambiguous. CDR3 length equals 14 residues. With 2 bases removed from V and 0 bases from J, the gap between germline ends came to 7 bases. The V gene's germline CDR1 is MDHEN and CDR2 SYDVKM. The CDR3, as DNA: TGTGCCAGCAGTTTAGGGCCGATGAACACTGAAGCTTTCTTT. Protein: CASSLGPMNTEAFF.

The chain links TRBV27 to TRBJ1-4; perhaps TRBD1 as D (6 bases). The CDR3 runs 15 residues. CDR1 MNHEY and CDR2 SMNVEV come from the germline V gene (reference sequence). V lost 2 bases and J lost 3, with 10 bases in between. The CDR3 nucleotides are TGTGCCAGCAGTTTAGTTGCAGGGGCTAATGAAAAACTGTTTTTT. It specifies CASSLVAGANEKLFF.

This chain links TRBV5-8 with TRBJ2-3, with 7 bases aligning to TRBD2. Trimming at V came to 0 bases and at J to 2 bases, leaving 6 bases not matched to a gene. This CDR3 is built from 16 residues. In germline, CDR1 is SGHTS, CDR2 YDEGEE. As DNA, the CDR3 is TGTGCCAGCAGCTTGGGGACTAGGTCAAACACAGATACGCAGTATTTT. The encoded protein is CASSLGTRSNTDTQYF.

J is TRBJ1-2 and V is TRBV28; D is perhaps TRBD1 (5 bases). The CDR3 loop spans 14 amino acids. Germline CDR1 MDHEN, CDR2 SYDVKM. The germline V and J ends were trimmed by 2 bases and 2 bases, with 9 bases remaining between them. Here the CDR3 reads CASSLTDRNYGYTF. The CDR3 DNA sequence: TGTGCCAGCAGTTTAACCGACAGAAACTATGGCTACACCTTC.

J is TRBJ2-3 and V is TRBV21-1; the table's D call, TRBD1, has no DNA check behind it. TRBV21-1 is annotated as a pseudogene. The CDR3 is 16 amino acids. CDR3 sequence reads: CASSKAVLQTTDTQYF. Here the CDR3 DNA reads TGTGCCAGCAGCAAAGCTGTTTTACAGACGACAGATACGCAGTATTTT.

The V gene is TRBV28, the J gene TRBJ1-1; TRBD1 aligns across 7 bases. Germline values: CDR1 MDHEN, CDR2 SYDVKM. The ends lost 5 bases at V and 0 bases at J; junction bases unmatched: 6. The CDR3 spans 15 residues. The CDR3 DNA follows: TGTGCCAGCAGTCGGAGACAGGGAATGAACACTGAAGCTTTCTTT. This gives the protein CASSRRQGMNTEAFF.

J is TRBJ2-7 and V is TRBV13; D unresolved. This CDR3 region has 13 residues. Per germline, CDR1 PRHDT and CDR2 FYEKMQ (reference sequence). Trimming left V 2 bases short and J 0 bases short, with 5 bases between. The CDR3 protein is CASSLPSSYEQYF. The DNA of the CDR3 is TGTGCCAGCAGCTTACCTAGCTCCTACGAGCAGTACTTC.

This rearrangement joins TRBV5-1 to TRBJ2-7, with a possible D match to TRBD2 (7 bases). Germline V gives CDR1 SGHRS, CDR2 YFSETQ. V was clipped by 0 bases and J by 4 bases, with 11 bases between them. This CDR3 has 14 amino acids. The CDR3, as DNA: TGCGCCAGCAGCTTGGACAGGGAGGGGTACGAGCAGTACTTC. Protein: CASSLDREGYEQYF.

The sample holds one count of this clone. The chain recombines TRBV5-1 with TRBJ2-1; 8 bases align to TRBD2. The germline V gene has CDR1 SGHRS and CDR2 YFSETQ. The junction had 10 bases not matched to a gene; V was cut back by 3 bases and J by 5 bases. This CDR3 spans 16 amino acids. The CDR3 nucleotides are TGCGCCAGCAGCTGGGTTGGGGCGGGAGGCAACAATGAGCAGTTCTTC. It encodes CASSWVGAGGNNEQFF.

This clone was observed a few times. This rearrangement joins TRBV2 to TRBJ1-2; D unclear. Germline CDR1 and CDR2: SNHLY and FYNNEI. Trimming removed 0 bases from V and 1 base from J, with 12 bases in between. The CDR3 extends over 16 amino acids. The CDR3 region has the DNA TGTGCCAGCAGTGAAGCTCTCACTCGGGTTAACTATGGCTACACCTTC. It translates to CASSEALTRVNYGYTF. Full variable domain (missing parts from reference TRBV2 and TRBJ1-2): EPEVTQTPSHQVTQMGQEVILRCVPISNHLYFYWYRQILGQKVEFLVSFYNNEISEKSEIFDDQFSVERPDGSNFTLKIRSTKLEDSAMYFCASSEALTRVNYGYTFGSGTRLTVV.

The chain uses TRBV11-2 and TRBJ1-5; no firm D call. With 2 bases removed from V and 7 bases from J, the gap between germline ends came to 12 bases. Germline loops: CDR1 SGHAT, CDR2 FQNNGV. This CDR3 region has 14 residues. DNA of the CDR3: TGTGCCAGCAGCTTATCCCTCGGAGGCCAGCCCCAGCATTTT. Translating gives CASSLSLGGQPQHF.